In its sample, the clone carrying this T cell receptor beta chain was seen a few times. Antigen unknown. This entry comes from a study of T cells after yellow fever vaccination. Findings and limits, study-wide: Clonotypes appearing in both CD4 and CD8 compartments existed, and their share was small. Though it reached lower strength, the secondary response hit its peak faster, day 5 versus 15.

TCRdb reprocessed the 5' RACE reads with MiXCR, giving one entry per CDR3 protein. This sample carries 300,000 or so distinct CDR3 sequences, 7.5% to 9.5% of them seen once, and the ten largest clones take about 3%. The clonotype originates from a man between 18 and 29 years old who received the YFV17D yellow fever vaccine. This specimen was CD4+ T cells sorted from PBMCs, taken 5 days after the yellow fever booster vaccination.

Here the CDR3 DNA reads TGTGCCAGCAGCCAAGCGGGGGTGGCACGGTTTAGCACAGATACGCAGTATTTT. It codes for CASSQAGVARFSTDTQYF. The chain joins TRBV3-1 to TRBJ2-3; tentatively, D is TRBD2 (6 bases). The germline V and J ends were trimmed by 1 base and 0 bases, with 17 bases remaining between them. CDR1 LGHDT and CDR2 YNNKEL come from the germline V gene (reference sequence). The CDR3 runs to 18 residues.